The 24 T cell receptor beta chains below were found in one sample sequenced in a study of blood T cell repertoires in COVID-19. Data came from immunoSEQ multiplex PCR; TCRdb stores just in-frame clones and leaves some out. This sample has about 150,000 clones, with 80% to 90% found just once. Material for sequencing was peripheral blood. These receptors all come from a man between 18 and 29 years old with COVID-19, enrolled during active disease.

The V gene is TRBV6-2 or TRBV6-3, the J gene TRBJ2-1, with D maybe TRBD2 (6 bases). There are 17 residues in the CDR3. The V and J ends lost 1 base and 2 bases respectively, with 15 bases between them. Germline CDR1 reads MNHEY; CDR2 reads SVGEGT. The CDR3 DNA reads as TGTGCCAGCAGTTACTTTGTCGGAGGGCCGCCCTACAATGAGCAGTTCTTC. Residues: CASSYFVGGPPYNEQFF.

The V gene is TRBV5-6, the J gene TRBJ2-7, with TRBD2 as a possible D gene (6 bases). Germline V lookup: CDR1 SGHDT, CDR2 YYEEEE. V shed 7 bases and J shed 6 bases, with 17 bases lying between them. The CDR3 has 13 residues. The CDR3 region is CASSDGGISEQYF. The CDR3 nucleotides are TGTGCCAGCTCCGACGGGGGAATTTCCGAGCAGTACTTC.

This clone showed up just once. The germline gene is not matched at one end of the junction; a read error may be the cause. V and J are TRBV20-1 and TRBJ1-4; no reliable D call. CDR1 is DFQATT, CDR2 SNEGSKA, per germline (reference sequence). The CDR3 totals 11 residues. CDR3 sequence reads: CSGEQASRVLF. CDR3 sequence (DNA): TGCAGTGGGGAGCAGGCTAGTAGGGTGCTTTTT.

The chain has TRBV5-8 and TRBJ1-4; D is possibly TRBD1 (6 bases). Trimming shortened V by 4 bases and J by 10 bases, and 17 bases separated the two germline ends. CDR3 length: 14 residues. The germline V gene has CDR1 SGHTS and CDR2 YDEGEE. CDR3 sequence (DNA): TGTGCCAGCAGCAGGGACAATCAAAGAGGAAAACTGTTTTTT. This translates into CASSRDNQRGKLFF.

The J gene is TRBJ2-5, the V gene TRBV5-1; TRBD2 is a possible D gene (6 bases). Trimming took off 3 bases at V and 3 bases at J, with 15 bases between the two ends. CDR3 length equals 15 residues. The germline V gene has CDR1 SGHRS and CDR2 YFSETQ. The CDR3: CASSWRGVGEETQYF. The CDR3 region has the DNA TGCGCCAGCAGCTGGAGGGGTGTAGGGGAAGAGACCCAGTACTTC.

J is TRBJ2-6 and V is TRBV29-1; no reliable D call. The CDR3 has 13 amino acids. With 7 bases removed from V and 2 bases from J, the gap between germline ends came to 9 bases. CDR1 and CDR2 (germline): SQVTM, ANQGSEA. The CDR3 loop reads CSALATGANVLTF. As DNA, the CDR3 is TGCAGCGCACTCGCTACTGGGGCCAACGTCCTGACTTTC.

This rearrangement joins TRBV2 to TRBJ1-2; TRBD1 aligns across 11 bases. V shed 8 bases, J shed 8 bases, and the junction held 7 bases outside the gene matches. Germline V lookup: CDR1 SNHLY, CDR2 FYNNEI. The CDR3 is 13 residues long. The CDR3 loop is CASWTGGASGYTF. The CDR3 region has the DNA TGTGCCAGCTGGACAGGGGGCGCTTCCGGCTACACCTTC.

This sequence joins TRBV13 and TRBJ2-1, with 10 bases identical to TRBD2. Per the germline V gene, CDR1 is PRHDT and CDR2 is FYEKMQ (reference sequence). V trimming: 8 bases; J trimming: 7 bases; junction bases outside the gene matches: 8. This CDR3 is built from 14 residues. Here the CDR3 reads CASGQREGRNEQFF. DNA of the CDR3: TGTGCCAGCGGCCAGCGGGAGGGCCGGAATGAGCAGTTCTTC.

CDR3 sequence: CASANSETQYF. The DNA of the CDR3 is TGTGCTAGTGCCAACTCGGAGACCCAGTACTTC. The chain uses TRBV12-5 and TRBJ2-5; unclear D gene. The germline gives CDR1 LGHNT, CDR2 FRNRAP. The CDR3 has 11 residues. V was clipped by 7 bases and J by 5 bases, with 8 bases between them.

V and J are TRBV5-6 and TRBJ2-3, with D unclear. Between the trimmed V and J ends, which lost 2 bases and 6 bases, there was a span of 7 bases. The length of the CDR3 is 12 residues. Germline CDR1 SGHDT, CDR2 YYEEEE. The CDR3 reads CASSFQRDTQYF. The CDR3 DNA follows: TGTGCCAGCAGCTTCCAGAGGGATACGCAGTATTTT.

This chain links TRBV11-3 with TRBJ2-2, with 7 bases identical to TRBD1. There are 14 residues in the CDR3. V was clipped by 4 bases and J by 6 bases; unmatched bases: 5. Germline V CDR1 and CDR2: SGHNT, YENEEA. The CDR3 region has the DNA TGTGCCAGCAGCTCCGACAGGGCGTCCGGGGAGCTGTTTTTT. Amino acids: CASSSDRASGELFF.

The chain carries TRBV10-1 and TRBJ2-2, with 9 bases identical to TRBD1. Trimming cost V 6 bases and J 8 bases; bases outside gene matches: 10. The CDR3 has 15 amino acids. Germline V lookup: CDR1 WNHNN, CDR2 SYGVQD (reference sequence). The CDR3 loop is CASSPGDRERGELFF. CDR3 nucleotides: TGCGCCAGCAGCCCCGGGGACAGGGAACGAGGGGAGCTGTTTTTT.

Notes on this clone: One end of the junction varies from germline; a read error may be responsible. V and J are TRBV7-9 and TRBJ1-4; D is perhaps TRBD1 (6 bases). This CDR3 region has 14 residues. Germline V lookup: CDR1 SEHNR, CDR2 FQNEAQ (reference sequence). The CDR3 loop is CASSSDRRNEKLLF. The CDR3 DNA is TGTGCCAGCAGCTCTGACAGGAGGAATGAAAAACTGCTTTTT.

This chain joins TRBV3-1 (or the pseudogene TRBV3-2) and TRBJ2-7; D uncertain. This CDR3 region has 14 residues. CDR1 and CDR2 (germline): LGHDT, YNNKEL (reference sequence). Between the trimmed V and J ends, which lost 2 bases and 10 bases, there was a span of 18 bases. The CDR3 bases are TGTGCCAGCAGCCAAAGTACCGCCTCTTATAGACAGTACTTC. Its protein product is CASSQSTASYRQYF.

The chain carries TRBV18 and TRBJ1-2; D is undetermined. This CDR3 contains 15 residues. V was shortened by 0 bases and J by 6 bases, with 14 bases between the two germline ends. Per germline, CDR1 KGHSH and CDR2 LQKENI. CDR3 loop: CASSPPGAGLDGYTF. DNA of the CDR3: TGTGCCAGCTCACCACCGGGAGCGGGTCTCGATGGCTACACCTTC.

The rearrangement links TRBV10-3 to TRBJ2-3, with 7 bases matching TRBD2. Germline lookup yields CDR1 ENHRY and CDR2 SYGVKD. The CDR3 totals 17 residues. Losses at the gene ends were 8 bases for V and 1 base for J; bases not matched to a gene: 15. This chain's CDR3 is CAIGQRPSGAGTDTQYF. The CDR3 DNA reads TGTGCCATCGGGCAGAGACCTAGCGGTGCTGGCACAGATACGCAGTATTTT.

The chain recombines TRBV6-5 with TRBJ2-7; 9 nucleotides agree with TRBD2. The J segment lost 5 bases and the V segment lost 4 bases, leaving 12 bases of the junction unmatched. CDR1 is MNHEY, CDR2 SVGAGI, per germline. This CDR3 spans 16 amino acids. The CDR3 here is CASSSTAGGPVHEQYF. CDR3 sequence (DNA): TGTGCCAGCAGTTCGACTGCGGGAGGGCCCGTACACGAGCAGTACTTC.

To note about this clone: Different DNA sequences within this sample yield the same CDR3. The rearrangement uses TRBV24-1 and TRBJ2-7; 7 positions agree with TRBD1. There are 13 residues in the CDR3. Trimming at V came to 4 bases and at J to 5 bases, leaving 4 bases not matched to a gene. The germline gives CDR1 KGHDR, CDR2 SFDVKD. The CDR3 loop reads CATSERQGHEQYF. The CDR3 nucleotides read TGTGCCACCAGTGAGCGACAGGGCCACGAGCAGTACTTC.

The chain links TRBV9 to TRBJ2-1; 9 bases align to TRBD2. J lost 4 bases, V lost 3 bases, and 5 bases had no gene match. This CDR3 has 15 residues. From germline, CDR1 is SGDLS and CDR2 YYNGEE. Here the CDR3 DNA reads TGTGCCAGCAGCGCCCGACTAGCGGATTACAATGAGCAGTTCTTC. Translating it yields CASSARLADYNEQFF.

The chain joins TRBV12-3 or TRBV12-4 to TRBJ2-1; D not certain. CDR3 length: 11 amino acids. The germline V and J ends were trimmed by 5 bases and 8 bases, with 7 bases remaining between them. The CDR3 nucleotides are TGTGCCAGCAGTATGAGAGATGAGCAGTTCTTC. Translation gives CASSMRDEQFF.

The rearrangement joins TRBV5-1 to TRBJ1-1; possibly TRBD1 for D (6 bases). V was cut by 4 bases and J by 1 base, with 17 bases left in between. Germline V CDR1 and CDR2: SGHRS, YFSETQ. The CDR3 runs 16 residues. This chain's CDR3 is CASSLTGKGSNTEAFF. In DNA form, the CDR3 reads TGCGCCAGCAGCCTTACAGGGAAAGGATCGAACACTGAAGCTTTCTTT.

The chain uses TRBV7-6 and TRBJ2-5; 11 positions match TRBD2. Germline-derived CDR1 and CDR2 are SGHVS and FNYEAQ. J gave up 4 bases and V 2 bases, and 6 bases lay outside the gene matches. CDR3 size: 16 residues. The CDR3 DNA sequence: TGTGCCAGCAGCTTAAGTGGGGGGACTAGCGGAGAGACCCAGTACTTC. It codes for CASSLSGGTSGETQYF.

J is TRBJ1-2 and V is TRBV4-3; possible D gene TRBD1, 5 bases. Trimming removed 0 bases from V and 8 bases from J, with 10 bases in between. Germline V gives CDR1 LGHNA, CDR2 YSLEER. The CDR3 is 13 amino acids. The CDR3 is CASSQDGQRGYTF. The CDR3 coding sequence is TGCGCCAGCAGCCAAGATGGACAACGGGGCTACACCTTC.

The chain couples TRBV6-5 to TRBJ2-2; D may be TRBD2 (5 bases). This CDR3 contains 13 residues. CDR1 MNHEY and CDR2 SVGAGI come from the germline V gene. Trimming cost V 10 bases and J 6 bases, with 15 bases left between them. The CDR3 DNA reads TGTGCCACCAACCCAGGAGGCCCCGGGGAGCTGTTTTTT. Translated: CATNPGGPGELFF.